This TCR beta chain is drawn from a study of T cell repertoires in ileal Crohn's disease. For the study at large: Surgery for a complication: stricturing in roughly 61%, penetrating in about 39%. General study findings and limits: Clonal expansions were more frequent in active smokers than non-smokers at surgery.

Sequenced by immunoSEQ multiplex PCR; TCRdb stores in-frame clones only, minus some. Of approximately 3,000 clones listed, approximately 78% are singletons. The CDR3 length is 14 residues. The germline gives CDR1 SGHKS, CDR2 YYEKEE (reference sequence). Trimming removed 3 bases from V and 2 bases from J, with 11 bases in between. Before sorting, lamina propria lymphocytes were separated from surgical specimens by density gradient. Adults with ileal or ileocolonic Crohn's disease and an indication for resection were eligible. Worth noting for this clone: What it binds is unknown.

The chain is built from TRBV5-5 and TRBJ2-5; maybe TRBD2 (6 bases). The sample comprised CD4+ T cells sorted from the ileum. The source is an adult with Crohn's disease. The CDR3 sequence: CASSSGTRQETQYF. In DNA, the CDR3 is TGTGCCAGCAGCTCGGGGACTCGACAAGAGACCCAGTACTTC.